This T cell receptor (beta chain) is drawn from a study of T cells in women clearing cervical HPV infection. Across the study: Only a few women had HLA typing results available.

Findings and caveats of the study: Cases and controls were distinguished at AUC about 0.8 by richness and V genes.

The CDR3 contains 14 residues. Germline CDR1 MNHNS, CDR2 SASEGT. Trimming removed 6 bases from V and 3 bases from J; junction bases left unmatched: 7. As to this clone: Its cognate antigen is unknown. Read coverage stops 3 residues before the CDR3 terminus; the germline J gene supplies the remainder.

The repertoire was sequenced with immunoSEQ multiplex PCR; TCRdb's copy has only in-frame clones and lacks some. The sample table includes over 15,000 clones. The chain joins TRBV6-1 to TRBJ2-5; TRBD1 agrees at 7 bases. This receptor was identified in a woman between 18 and 70 years old with a cervical HPV16 infection that either progressed to CIN3+ or cleared (not recorded which). The specimen was blood buffy coat. CDR3 bases read: TGTGCCAGCAGAGAATCAGGGGGAAAAGAGACC. Its translation: CASRESGGKET. The complete CDR3 sequence is CASRESGGKETQYF.